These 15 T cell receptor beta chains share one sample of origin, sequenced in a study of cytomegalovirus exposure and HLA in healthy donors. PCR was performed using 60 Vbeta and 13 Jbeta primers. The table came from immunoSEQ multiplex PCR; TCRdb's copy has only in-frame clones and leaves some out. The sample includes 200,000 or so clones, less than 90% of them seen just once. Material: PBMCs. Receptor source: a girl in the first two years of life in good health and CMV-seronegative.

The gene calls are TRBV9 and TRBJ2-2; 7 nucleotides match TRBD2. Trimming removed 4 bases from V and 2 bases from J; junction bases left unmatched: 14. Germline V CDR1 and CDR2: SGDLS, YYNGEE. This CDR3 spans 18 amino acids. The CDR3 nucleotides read TGTGCCAGCAGCCCTAGACTAGCCCCTAAGACTAACACCGGGGAGCTGTTTTTT. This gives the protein CASSPRLAPKTNTGELFF.

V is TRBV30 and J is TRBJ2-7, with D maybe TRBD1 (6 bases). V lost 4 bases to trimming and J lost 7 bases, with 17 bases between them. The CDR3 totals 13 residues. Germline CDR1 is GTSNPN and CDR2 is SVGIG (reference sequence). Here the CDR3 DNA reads TGTGCCTGGAACAGGGATGCGTGGGCGGAGCAGTACTTC. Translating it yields CAWNRDAWAEQYF.

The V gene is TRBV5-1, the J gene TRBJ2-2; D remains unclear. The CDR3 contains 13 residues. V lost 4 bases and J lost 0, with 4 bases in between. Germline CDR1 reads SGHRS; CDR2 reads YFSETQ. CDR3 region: CASSPSNTGELFF. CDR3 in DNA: TGCGCCAGCAGCCCGTCGAACACCGGGGAGCTGTTTTTT. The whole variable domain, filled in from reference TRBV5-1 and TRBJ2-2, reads KAGVTQTPRYLIKTRGQQVTLSCSPISGHRSVSWYQQTPGQGLQFLFEYFSETQRNKGNFPGRFSGRQFSNSRSEMNVSTLELGDSALYLCASSPSNTGELFFGEGSRLTVL.

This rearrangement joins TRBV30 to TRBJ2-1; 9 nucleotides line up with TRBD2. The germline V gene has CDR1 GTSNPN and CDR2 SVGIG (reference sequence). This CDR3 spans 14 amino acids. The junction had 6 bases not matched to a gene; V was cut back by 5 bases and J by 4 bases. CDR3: CAWVTTSGYNEQFF. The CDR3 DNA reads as TGTGCCTGGGTAACGACTAGCGGTTACAATGAGCAGTTCTTC.

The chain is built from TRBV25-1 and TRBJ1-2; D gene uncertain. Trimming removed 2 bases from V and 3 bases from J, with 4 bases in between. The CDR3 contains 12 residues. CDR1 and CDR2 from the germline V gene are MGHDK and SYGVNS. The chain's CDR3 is CASSEQDYGYTF. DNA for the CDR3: TGTGCCAGCAGTGAACAGGACTATGGCTACACCTTC.

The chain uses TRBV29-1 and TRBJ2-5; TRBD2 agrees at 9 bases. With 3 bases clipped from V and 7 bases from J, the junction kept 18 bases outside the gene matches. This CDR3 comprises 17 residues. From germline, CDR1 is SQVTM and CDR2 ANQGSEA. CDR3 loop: CSVDNWAGGRLGGTQYF. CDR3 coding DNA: TGCAGCGTTGACAATTGGGCGGGAGGGCGTTTGGGTGGGACCCAGTACTTC.

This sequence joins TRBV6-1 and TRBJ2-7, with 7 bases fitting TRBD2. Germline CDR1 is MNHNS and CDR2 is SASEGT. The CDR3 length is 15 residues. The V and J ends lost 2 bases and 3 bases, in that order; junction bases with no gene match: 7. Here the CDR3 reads CASSEYLAENYEQYF. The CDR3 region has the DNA TGTGCCAGCAGTGAATATCTAGCGGAAAACTACGAGCAGTACTTC.

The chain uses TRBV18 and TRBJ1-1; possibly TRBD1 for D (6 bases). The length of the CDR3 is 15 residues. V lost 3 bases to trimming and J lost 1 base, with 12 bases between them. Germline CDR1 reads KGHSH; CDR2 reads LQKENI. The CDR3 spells CASSPSTGTNTEAFF. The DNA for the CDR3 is TGTGCCAGCTCACCGTCCACAGGGACGAACACTGAAGCTTTCTTT. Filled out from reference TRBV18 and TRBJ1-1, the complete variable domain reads NAGVMQNPRHLVRRRGQEARLRCSPMKGHSHVYWYRQLPEEGLKFMVYLQKENIIDESGMPKERFSAEFPKEGPSILRIQQVVRGDSAAYFCASSPSTGTNTEAFFGQGTRLTVV.

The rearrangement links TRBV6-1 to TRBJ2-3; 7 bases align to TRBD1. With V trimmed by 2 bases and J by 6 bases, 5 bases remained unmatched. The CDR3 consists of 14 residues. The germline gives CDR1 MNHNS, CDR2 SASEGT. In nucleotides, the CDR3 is TGTGCCAGCAGTGAATTAGACAGGGTGGATACGCAGTATTTT. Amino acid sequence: CASSELDRVDTQYF.

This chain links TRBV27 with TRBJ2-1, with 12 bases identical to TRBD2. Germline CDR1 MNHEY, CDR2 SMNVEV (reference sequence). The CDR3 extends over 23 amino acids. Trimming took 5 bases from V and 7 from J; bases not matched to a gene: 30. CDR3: CASSPKKNRGILLAGGRSNEQFF. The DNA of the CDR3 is TGTGCCAGCAGTCCTAAAAAAAATCGGGGGATCTTACTAGCGGGGGGCCGGTCGAATGAGCAGTTCTTC.

Here the CDR3 DNA reads TGTGCCAGCAGCGACAGGGTTTTCAGGTACTATGGCTACACCTTC. It translates to CASSDRVFRYYGYTF. This chain uses TRBV7-9 with TRBJ1-2; 7 positions agree with TRBD1. The CDR3 covers 15 residues. Trimming at V came to 5 bases and at J to 3 bases, leaving 9 bases not matched to a gene. Germline CDR1 and CDR2: SEHNR and FQNEAQ (reference sequence).

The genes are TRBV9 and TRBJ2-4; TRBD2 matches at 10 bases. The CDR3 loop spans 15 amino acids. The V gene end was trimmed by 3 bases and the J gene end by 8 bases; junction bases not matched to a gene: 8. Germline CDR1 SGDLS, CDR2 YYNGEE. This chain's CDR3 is CASSASGSVSDIQYF. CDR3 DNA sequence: TGTGCCAGCAGCGCTAGCGGGAGTGTTTCGGACATTCAGTACTTC.

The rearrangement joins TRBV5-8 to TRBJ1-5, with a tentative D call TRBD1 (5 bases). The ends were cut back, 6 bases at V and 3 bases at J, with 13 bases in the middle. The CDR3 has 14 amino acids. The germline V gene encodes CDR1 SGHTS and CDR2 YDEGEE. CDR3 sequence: CASNQGYINQPQHF. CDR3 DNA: TGTGCCAGCAATCAGGGTTACATCAATCAGCCCCAGCATTTT.

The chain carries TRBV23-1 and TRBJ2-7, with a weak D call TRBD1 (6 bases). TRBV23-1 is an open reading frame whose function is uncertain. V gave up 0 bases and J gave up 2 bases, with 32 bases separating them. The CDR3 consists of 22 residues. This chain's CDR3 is CASSQSSGQGPHPLIETYEQYF. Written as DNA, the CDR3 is TGCGCCAGCAGTCAATCAAGTGGTCAGGGGCCACACCCGCTGATTGAAACCTACGAGCAGTACTTC.

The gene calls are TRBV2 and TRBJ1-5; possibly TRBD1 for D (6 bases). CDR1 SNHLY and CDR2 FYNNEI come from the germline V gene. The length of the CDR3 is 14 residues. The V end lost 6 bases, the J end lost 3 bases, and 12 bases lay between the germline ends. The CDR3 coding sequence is TGTGCCAGCAGCAGGACAGATCCCAATCAGCCCCAGCATTTT. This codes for CASSRTDPNQPQHF.